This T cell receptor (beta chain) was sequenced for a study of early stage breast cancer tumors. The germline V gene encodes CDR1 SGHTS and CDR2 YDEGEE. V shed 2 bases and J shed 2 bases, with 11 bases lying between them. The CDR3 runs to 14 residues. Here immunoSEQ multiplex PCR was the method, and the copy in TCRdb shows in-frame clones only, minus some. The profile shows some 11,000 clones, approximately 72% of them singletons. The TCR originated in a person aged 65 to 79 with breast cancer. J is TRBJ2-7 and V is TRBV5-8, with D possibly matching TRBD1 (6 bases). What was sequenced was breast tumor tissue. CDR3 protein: CASSLAGVTYEQYF. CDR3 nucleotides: TGTGCCAGCAGCTTAGCAGGGGTAACCTACGAGCAGTACTTC.